The TCR beta chain under discussion was sequenced for a study of T cells after yellow fever vaccination. Background on the study: When fractions had low cell numbers, they were prepared with SMART-Seq v4 Ultra Low Input. Study-wide findings and caveats: Subsequent booster samples again held most clones from primary vaccination (96% CD4, nearly 90% CD8). It was the secondary response that reached its peak faster, day 5 versus 15, but it was weaker.

This clonotype was picked up a small number of times. Its specificity is unknown. The CDR3 runs to 16 residues. Trimming took 2 bases from V and 9 from J; bases not matched to a gene: 7. Germline CDR1 and CDR2: KGHSH and LQKENI. 5'RACE template switching added a universal primer site and UMIs to TCR cDNA. TCRdb re-called the 5' RACE reads with MiXCR, one entry per CDR3 protein. Here the sample spans about 550,000 distinct CDR3 sequences, about 19% being singletons. This chain uses TRBV18 with TRBJ2-1, with 13 nucleotides matching TRBD2. The TCR comes from a man aged 25 to 40 who received the YFV17D yellow fever vaccine. The sequencing used PBMCs, collected 15 days after the yellow fever booster vaccination. CDR3 nucleotides: TGTGCCAGCTCACCAGAGCCCGGACTAGCGGGAGTTGAGCAGTTCTTC. It is translated as CASSPEPGLAGVEQFF.